This TCR beta chain was identified during a study of OX40 agonist ivuxolimab in advanced cancers. Clones were sequenced by immunoSEQ multiplex PCR, and TCRdb holds only the in-frame ones, with some missing. The data contain under 80,000 clones, approximately 85% of them seen just once; the ten biggest clones take up approximately 2%. The CDR3 has 17 amino acids. V lost 5 bases, J lost 4 bases, and 8 bases stayed unmatched. Germline CDR1 is LNHDA and CDR2 is SQIVND (reference sequence). This clonotype originated in an adult with an advanced solid tumor such as melanoma, head and neck, liver or kidney cancer. Sample: CD4+ or CD8+ T cells sorted from blood, taken in a trial of the OX40 agonist ivuxolimab. The chain combines TRBV19 with TRBJ2-6; 10 nucleotides agree with TRBD2. The CDR3 region has the DNA TGTGCCAGTAGTCTCCAAGCGGGAGGGGGAGGGGCCAACGTCCTGACTTTC. Encoded protein: CASSLQAGGGGANVLTF.